This T cell receptor (beta chain) was identified during a study of T cells in Graves' hyperthyroidism and ophthalmopathy (dated by TCRdb to the late 2010s). Study-wide context: Peripheral blood was sampled at the time of initial diagnosis, prior to any treatment. Once sampling was done, hyperthyroidism patients were given methimazole at a starting dose of 30 mg daily, whereas ophthalmopathy patients were given high-dose intravenous methylprednisolone. Whether ophthalmopathy could be predicted prospectively was tested in an independent validation cohort made up of about 18 hyperthyroidism patients plus 17 patients who later progressed to ophthalmopathy. The paper describes TCR Vbeta CDR3 sequencing of 135 peripheral blood samples, made up of about 41 ophthalmopathy patients, 70 to 80 hyperthyroidism patients and some 17 progressor patients. The roughly 90 discovery patients were divided at random into training and test sets in a 7:3 ratio. To identify TCR V-J signatures that set the groups apart, the researchers used a discovery cohort of 100 patients, made up of 43 with Graves' ophthalmopathy and about 60 with stable Graves' hyperthyroidism. In addition, the study compared T-cell repertoires in thyroid tissue and in blood from five or six Graves' hyperthyroidism patients.

As regards this clonotype: The antigen it recognizes is unknown. No much larger clonotype is one base removed from it; base qualities were not supplied.

Hyperthyroidism patients were aged 18 to 65 years and newly diagnosed, with disease duration of less than 2 months. The study excluded patients with uncontrolled infections, other autoimmune diseases, pregnancy or lactation. Diagnoses were based on clinical symptoms, serum thyroxine and TRAb, thyroid ultrasound and orbital computed tomography. Blood from progressor patients was drawn when they were first diagnosed with hyperthyroidism, before any ophthalmopathy symptoms appeared. Ficoll-Paque density gradient centrifugation was used to isolate PBMCs from around 10 ml of fresh peripheral blood. Progressor patients were first diagnosed with Graves' hyperthyroidism and then developed ophthalmopathy during follow-up. Total RNA was extracted with Trizol reagent, and quality was checked on an Agilent 2100 Bioanalyzer. TCR beta CDR3 regions were amplified from RNA transcripts. For the first round of RT-PCR on the TCR CDR3, the HTBI primer set was used together with the Qiagen OneStep RT-PCR kit. Libraries were constructed in a second round of multiplex PCR, after which size selection and purification were carried out. Paired-end sequencing of the libraries was performed with 100 bp reads on an Illumina HiSeq2000. Processing in the source paper ran as follows. SOAPnuke was used to process the raw data, with reads discarded if the reads contained adapters or uncalled bases, had a mean Phred below 15, or lacked an exact constant-primer or identifier match. High-quality paired reads were merged with COPE v1.2.5, and unique nucleotide sequences were defined as clonotypes. MiTCR v1.1 was used to align the clonotypes against IMGT TRBV, TRBD and TRBJ reference segments. Analysis was restricted to V-J combinations with a frequency above 0.0001, which covered about 99% of repertoires. The TCS score was defined as F50 (clonal expansion) divided by E x V (chaos), with BLOSUM62-based TCRdist calculated between CDR3 peptides within each V-J. Welch's t-statistics and random forest reduced 500 to 650 V-J features to 13, which were used in a naive Bayes classifier (R e1071). TCRdb reprocessing: public reads trimmed at Q25 with fastp, clones called with MiXCR, in-frame beta chains kept. Every CDR3 protein is listed once, alongside the most common genes and DNA of its rows. These V and J calls rely on TCRdb rather than the paper's analysis. This sample comprises about 160,000 distinct CDR3 sequences, just under 9.5% of them detected only once. The top ten clones comprise around 21% of the sample.

What the work shows at the level of the full study, not this receptor alone: Sample size was not statistically predetermined, and blinding of investigators to group allocation was not performed. In validation, the model predicted progression to ophthalmopathy with approximately 71% sensitivity and about 73% specificity, a median of around six months before onset. Most expanded thyroid clonotypes (frequency above 0.001) were also found in blood, which suggests that blood repertoires may mirror thyroid immune responses. A 13 V-J signature model separated ophthalmopathy from stable hyperthyroidism, with 87.88% sensitivity and 81.08% specificity in cross-validation and 80%/75% in testing.

What was sequenced was blood. The receptor was derived from a woman aged 18-30 years with Graves' hyperthyroidism that later progressed to Graves' ophthalmopathy.

CDR3 region: CATSDWSGRTDTQYF. The DNA sequence is as follows: TGTGCCACCAGTGATTGGAGCGGCCGCACAGATACGCAGTATTTT. Recombination linked TRBV24-1 to TRBJ2-3; the D gene is perhaps TRBD2, from 5 matching bases. Trimming takes 2 bases from V and 1 base from J, and the germline ends sit 9 bases apart. CDR1 KGHDR and CDR2 SFDVKD were looked up in the germline V gene. Measured from the cysteine to the phenylalanine, the CDR3 is 15 residues long. Of the read, only the CDR3 DNA is kept; its 45 bases are in frame from base 1.